The entry below describes one TCR beta chain. Its target is unknown. These data belong to a study of pediatric ulcerative colitis. Study outcomes and limitations: A couple of rectal clonotypes were found only in ulcerative colitis patients, all of them.

Trimming stripped 7 bases from V and 6 bases from J, with 12 bases between. CDR3 length: 12 amino acids. Germline lookup yields CDR1 MNHEY and CDR2 SVGAGI. The rectum was sampled with one to two pinch biopsies at colonoscopy. TCRdb's table, derived via immunoSEQ multiplex PCR, lists solely in-frame clones and lacks some. In the table there are roughly 49,000 clones, more than 60% of which are singletons. The specimen was gut tissue. This sequence was found in a girl aged 5-17 years with moderate ulcerative colitis. The chain is built from TRBV6-5 and TRBJ1-2, with a weak D call TRBD1 (6 bases). The chain's CDR3 is CASTNRGHGYTF. The CDR3 bases are TGTGCCAGCACCAACCGGGGGCATGGCTACACCTTC.